This TCR beta chain was documented in a study of blood T cell repertoires in COVID-19 (dated by TCRdb to the early 2020s). About the full investigation: Collaborator samples came from the United States, Italy and Spain and covered acute and convalescent phases of COVID-19. The prospective study material was composed of cDNA or gDNA derived from T cells, B-cell-depleted T cells, or PBMCs. The dataset comprised deeply sampled blood TCRbeta repertoires from subjects exposed to, actively infected with, or recovered from COVID-19. The repertoires were released in a freely available public database intended as a resource for research on the immune response to SARS-CoV-2. The samples were drawn from the first 160 participants of the ongoing ImmuneRACE study and from 950 to 1,500 subjects provided by 6 global collaborators. A de-identified subject ID, COVID-19 status, age in years and sex were almost always included in the sample metadata. HLA class I and class II types, where available, came from metadata supplied by the sample provider rather than from assay-based typing. Study-wide conclusions, independent of this receptor: The amount of clinical and demographic metadata varied by source and participant and was provided uncurated.

The sample holds a few counts of this clone. Its antigen target is currently unknown. Base qualities were left out, and no much larger clone turns up one base away. Participants in the prospective study were aged 18 to 89 years, lived in 24 United States geographic areas, and enrolled through a virtual design. In the prospective study, participants were assigned to cohorts based on the clinical history participants reported in a screening survey and a study questionnaire. ImmuneRACE Cohort 3 recovered participants were defined by two consecutive negative NP/OP PCR tests, healthcare professional clearance, or symptom resolution. Mobile phlebotomists in the prospective study collected whole blood, serum and a nasopharyngeal or oropharyngeal swab from every participant. Prospective study participants could optionally give additional blood draws and questionnaires over an approximately two-month period. Before DNA extraction, blood samples from the prospective study were shipped at room temperature or frozen.

TCRbeta CDR3 regions were amplified from genomic DNA by means of the immunoSEQ Assay, a bias-controlled multiplex PCR. Per the authors' processing: The number of nucleated cells in each sample was estimated by amplification of reference gene primers within the assay. To quantify the absolute abundance of each unique TCRbeta CDR3 rearrangement, sequence reads were collapsed and filtered. For each sample, productive Simpson clonality was calculated by taking the square root of Simpson's diversity index across productive rearrangements. Held by TCRdb, this immuneACCESS table contains in-frame sequences only and omits some clones. Under half of the omission traces to an unresolved V gene where checked; the cause of the rest is unknown. V, J and clone size are those of that table, while D and trimming were read from the DNA. The table for this sample lists over 350,000 clones; more than 75% of them were counted only once. Less than 1.5% of the sample belongs to the ten largest clones.

From its cysteine to its phenylalanine, the CDR3 spans 16 amino acids. The kept DNA is CDR3 alone, 48 bases in frame from the first base. The germline V gene (reference sequence) gives CDR1 as MNHEY and CDR2 as SMNVEV. The V and J ends are trimmed by 8 bases and 2 bases, leaving 21 bases between them. The sequence joins TRBV27 to TRBJ1-1, with the D gene not clear enough to name. Sequenced material: PBMCs or T cells enriched from blood (not recorded which). This clonotype was obtained from a woman aged 18-29 years who had recovered from COVID-19. The nucleotide sequence reads as follows: TGTGCCAGCTTACCGGACCCTGCAGGACTCAACACTGAAGCTTTCTTT. Translated, it gives CASLPDPAGLNTEAFF.